A single sample gave rise to the 18 T cell receptor beta chains below, sequenced in a study of cytomegalovirus exposure and HLA in healthy donors. The study ran its PCR with 60 Vbeta and 13 Jbeta primers. Libraries were prepared by immunoSEQ multiplex PCR; TCRdb keeps only in-frame clonotypes and omits some of them. The profile covers approximately 100,000 clones, with about 71% appearing a single time and roughly 3.4% taken by the ten largest. Sequenced input: PBMCs. Receptor source: a woman between 45 and 65 years old in good health and CMV-seronegative.

Here the CDR3 DNA reads TGTGCCTGGAGCGGAGATAGCAATCAGCCCCAGCATTTT. Its translation: CAWSGDSNQPQHF. The genes are TRBV30 and TRBJ1-5; D gene uncertain. Germline V gene sequence: CDR1 GTSNPN, CDR2 SVGIG (reference sequence). The CDR3 is 13 residues long. The V gene lost 3 bases and the J gene lost 0 bases, with 6 bases spanning the gap.

V usage is TRBV7-7 and J usage is TRBJ2-5, with D possibly TRBD2 on 7 matching bases. V was pared by 5 bases and J by 5 bases, with 15 bases between. The CDR3 loop spans 14 amino acids. Germline V CDR1 and CDR2: SSHAT, FNYEAQ (reference sequence). In nucleotides, the CDR3 is TGTGCCAGCAGCACCTCGGGGGGCAAGGAGACCCAGTACTTC. This translates into CASSTSGGKETQYF.

The chain is built from TRBV25-1 and TRBJ2-7, with 14 bases lining up with TRBD2. CDR3 length: 17 amino acids. The germline V gene has CDR1 MGHDK and CDR2 SYGVNS. J gave up 1 base and V 1 base, and 3 bases lay outside the gene matches. The CDR3 DNA reads as TGTGCCAGCAGTGAATCTGGACTAGCGGGAGGATCCTACGAGCAGTACTTC. This gives the protein CASSESGLAGGSYEQYF.

The gene calls are TRBV4-2 and TRBJ1-2; 7 bases are a match to TRBD1. Germline CDR1 LGHNA, CDR2 YNFKEQ. With V trimmed by 0 bases and J by 2 bases, 3 bases remained unmatched. The CDR3 consists of 15 residues. Here the CDR3 reads CASSQDRGANYGYTF. CDR3 in DNA: TGTGCCAGCAGCCAAGACAGGGGGGCGAACTATGGCTACACCTTC.

This clone was counted between two and nine times. This chain connects TRBV29-1 to TRBJ2-1, with 8 bases aligning to TRBD2. The CDR3 covers 13 residues. Germline-derived CDR1 and CDR2 are SQVTM and ANQGSEA. With V trimmed by 4 bases and J by 8 bases, 7 bases remained unmatched. The DNA for the CDR3 is TGCAGCGTTGGCGGGAGGTACTTCGATGAGCAGTTCTTC. Amino acid sequence: CSVGGRYFDEQFF.

V gene TRBV28 combines with J gene TRBJ2-7, with 9 bases matching TRBD2. Germline CDR1 reads MDHEN; CDR2 reads SYDVKM. Trimming cost V 1 base and J 5 bases; bases outside gene matches: 12. The CDR3 length is 17 residues. The CDR3 loop is CASSLFRLGGRADEQYF. The CDR3 bases are TGTGCCAGCAGTTTATTTAGGTTGGGCGGGAGGGCCGACGAGCAGTACTTC.

This clone showed up just a few times. The J gene is TRBJ1-4, the V gene TRBV18, with 8 bases fitting TRBD1. With V trimmed by 3 bases and J by 7 bases, 10 bases remained unmatched. The CDR3 extends over 16 amino acids. Germline V lookup: CDR1 KGHSH, CDR2 LQKENI. CDR3: CASSPRDQGASEKLFF. CDR3 DNA: TGTGCCAGCTCACCTAGGGATCAGGGGGCCAGTGAAAAACTGTTTTTT.

This clone was detected once. The chain links TRBV19 to TRBJ2-3; D uncertain. The CDR3 is made up of 13 amino acids. The V end was cut by 9 bases, the J end by 1 base, with 11 bases between. Looked up from germline, CDR1 is LNHDA and CDR2 is SQIVND (reference sequence). CDR3 nucleotides: TGTGCCAGCAGTCGGAGCGGCACAGATACGCAGTATTTT. Translation gives CASSRSGTDTQYF.

This clone was counted only a few times. The CDR3 DNA sequence: TGCGCCAGCAGCTTTGGACAGACCTCTGGAAACACCATATATTTT. Encoded protein: CASSFGQTSGNTIYF. This chain links TRBV5-1 with TRBJ1-3; D might be TRBD1 (6 bases). The CDR3 is made up of 15 amino acids. V lost 2 bases and J lost 0, with 9 bases in between. Germline-derived CDR1 and CDR2 are SGHRS and YFSETQ.

The rearrangement joins TRBV5-6 to TRBJ2-7, with 11 bases lining up with TRBD2. Germline loops: CDR1 SGHDT, CDR2 YYEEEE. V trimming: 4 bases; J trimming: 6 bases; junction bases outside the gene matches: 6. The length of the CDR3 is 14 residues. CDR3 region: CASSTGLAGGEQYF. The CDR3 DNA follows: TGTGCCAGCAGCACCGGGCTAGCGGGAGGCGAGCAGTACTTC.

The J gene is TRBJ1-1, the V gene TRBV15, with TRBD1 matching 10 bases. V lost 3 bases and J lost 5; bases outside the gene matches: 3. The CDR3 contains 14 residues. The germline CDR1 and CDR2 sequences are LNHNV and YYDKDF (reference sequence). The CDR3 reads CATSRDRGRTEAFF. CDR3 in DNA: TGTGCCACCAGCAGGGACAGGGGGAGGACTGAAGCTTTCTTT.

The chain has TRBV7-9 and TRBJ1-2, with D perhaps matching TRBD1 (5 bases). Germline CDR1 and CDR2: SEHNR and FQNEAQ (reference sequence). Trimming cost V 2 bases and J 2 bases, with 12 bases left between them. CDR3 length: 15 amino acids. The CDR3 spells CASSLLDISNYGYTF. DNA for the CDR3: TGTGCCAGCAGCTTACTGGACATCTCCAACTATGGCTACACCTTC.

Written as DNA, the CDR3 is TGTGCCAGCAGTGTCAAAGAGAGAAATGAGCAGTACTTC. It specifies CASSVKERNEQYF. The V gene is TRBV21-1, the J gene TRBJ2-7; the table names TRBD2, a call not compared with the DNA. TRBV21-1 is a pseudogene segment. The CDR3 loop spans 13 amino acids.

The chain couples TRBV28 to TRBJ2-7; no clear D gene. V was trimmed by 3 bases and J by 5 bases, leaving 23 bases between them. The CDR3 consists of 17 residues. The germline CDR1 and CDR2 sequences are MDHEN and SYDVKM. The CDR3 DNA sequence: TGTGCCAGCAGTTTCCCTGACGGTCCGGGTCCTAACAACGAGCAGTACTTC. Residues: CASSFPDGPGPNNEQYF.

This clone was counted a few times. CDR3 DNA sequence: TGTGCCAGCAGCCTCACAGGGGTTAGCAATCAGCCCCAGCATTTT. This sequence encodes CASSLTGVSNQPQHF. J is TRBJ1-5 and V is TRBV27; 7 positions agree with TRBD1. Germline V gene data show CDR1 as MNHEY and CDR2 as SMNVEV (reference sequence). With 6 bases clipped from V and 0 bases from J, the junction kept 5 bases outside the gene matches. The CDR3 sequence is 15 residues long.

The chain carries TRBV29-1 and TRBJ2-1, with 10 nucleotides matching TRBD2. The CDR3 consists of 19 residues. Losses at the gene ends were 7 bases for V and 1 base for J; bases not matched to a gene: 19. Germline CDR1 and CDR2: SQVTM and ANQGSEA. The CDR3 bases are TGCAGCGCCATTCGGGGGAATAGCGGGAGGAGGGGGTCCTACAATGAGCAGTTCTTC. Translating it yields CSAIRGNSGRRGSYNEQFF.

This clone has just one count. The chain couples TRBV5-1 to TRBJ1-1, with D unclear. The CDR3 extends over 13 amino acids. Germline loops: CDR1 SGHRS, CDR2 YFSETQ. Trimming left V 5 bases short and J 2 bases short, with 10 bases between. CDR3 loop: CASSMKSNTEAFF. The DNA for the CDR3 is TGCGCCAGCAGTATGAAGAGCAACACTGAAGCTTTCTTT.

The chain carries TRBV4-2 and TRBJ2-5, with TRBD2 identical over 8 bases. With 2 bases clipped from V and 4 bases from J, the junction kept 9 bases outside the gene matches. CDR3 length: 16 residues. Germline assignment: CDR1 LGHNA and CDR2 YNFKEQ. The CDR3 region is CASSQSSSGVSETQYF. The CDR3 DNA follows: TGTGCCAGCAGCCAATCGAGTAGCGGGGTCTCAGAGACCCAGTACTTC.